The TCR beta chain described here comes from a study of neurological immune-mediated disorders. Study conclusions and caveats: Among expanded clones, no CDR3 amino acid sequences were shared across subjects, a pattern suggesting private repertoires in all groups.

This clonotype occurred many times. Its matching antigen is unknown. This CDR3 is built from 14 residues. With V trimmed by 3 bases and J by 6 bases, 2 bases remained unmatched. CDR1 is SGDLS and CDR2 is YYNGEE in the germline V gene. The sample's time point: longitudinal time-point 1 (baseline). Libraries used 2 million unsorted PBMCs kept frozen in RNAlater. The cDNA came from 5'RACE, which used 10-nucleotide random UMIs. Each CDR3 protein gets one entry after TCRdb re-called the 5' RACE reads with MiXCR. This repertoire shows about 49,000 distinct CDR3 sequences, 10% found once; its top ten account for 1.5% to 2%.

V is TRBV9 and J is TRBJ1-5; 11 nucleotides match TRBD1. The receptor was derived from a woman in her thirties or forties in good health. Sequenced sample: PBMCs. CDR3 sequence (DNA): TGTGCCAGCAGCGCCGGGACAGGGGGTCAGCCCCAGCATTTT. Its translation: CASSAGTGGQPQHF.